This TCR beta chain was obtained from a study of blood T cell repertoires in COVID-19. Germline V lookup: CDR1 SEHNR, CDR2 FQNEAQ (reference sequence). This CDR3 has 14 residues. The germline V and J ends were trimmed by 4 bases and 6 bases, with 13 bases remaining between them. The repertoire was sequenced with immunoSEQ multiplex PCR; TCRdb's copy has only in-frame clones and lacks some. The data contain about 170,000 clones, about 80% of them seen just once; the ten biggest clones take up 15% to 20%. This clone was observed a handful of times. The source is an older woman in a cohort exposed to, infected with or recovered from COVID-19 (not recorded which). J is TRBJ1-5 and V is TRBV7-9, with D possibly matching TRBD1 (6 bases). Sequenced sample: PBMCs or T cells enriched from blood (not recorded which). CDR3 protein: CASSSTGSGQPQHF. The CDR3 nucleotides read TGTGCCAGCAGCTCGACAGGTTCTGGTCAGCCCCAGCATTTT.